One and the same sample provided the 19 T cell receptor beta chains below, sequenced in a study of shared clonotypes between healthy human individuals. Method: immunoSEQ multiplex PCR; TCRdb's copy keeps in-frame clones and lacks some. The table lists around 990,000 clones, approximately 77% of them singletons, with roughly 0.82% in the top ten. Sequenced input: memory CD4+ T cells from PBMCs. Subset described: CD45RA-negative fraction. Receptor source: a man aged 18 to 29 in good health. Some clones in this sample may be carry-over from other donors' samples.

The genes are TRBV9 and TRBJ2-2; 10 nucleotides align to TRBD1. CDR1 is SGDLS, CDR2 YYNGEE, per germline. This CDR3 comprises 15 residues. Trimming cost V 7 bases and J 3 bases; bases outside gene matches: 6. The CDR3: CASQGGTGDTGELFF. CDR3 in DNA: TGTGCCAGCCAAGGCGGGACAGGGGACACCGGGGAGCTGTTTTTT.

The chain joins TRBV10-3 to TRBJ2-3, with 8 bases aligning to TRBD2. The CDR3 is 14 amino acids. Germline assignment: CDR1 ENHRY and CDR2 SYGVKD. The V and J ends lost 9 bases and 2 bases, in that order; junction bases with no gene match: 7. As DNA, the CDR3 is TGTGCCATTAAACGAGCGGGAGACACAGATACGCAGTATTTT. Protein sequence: CAIKRAGDTDTQYF.

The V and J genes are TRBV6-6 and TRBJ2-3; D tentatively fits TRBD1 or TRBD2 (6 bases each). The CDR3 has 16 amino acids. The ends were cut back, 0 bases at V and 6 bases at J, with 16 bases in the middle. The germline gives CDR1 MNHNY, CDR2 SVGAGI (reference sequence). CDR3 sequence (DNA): TGTGCCAGCAGTTACTCTGGAGGGACATCCCCGGATACGCAGTATTTT. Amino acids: CASSYSGGTSPDTQYF.

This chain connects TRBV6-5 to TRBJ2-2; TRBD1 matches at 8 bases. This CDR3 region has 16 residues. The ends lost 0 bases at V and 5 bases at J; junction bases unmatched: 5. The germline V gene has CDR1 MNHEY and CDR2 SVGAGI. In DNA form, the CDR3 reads TGTGCCAGCAGTTACTCGCAGGGGGCAGGAACCGGGGAGCTGTTTTTT. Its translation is CASSYSQGAGTGELFF.

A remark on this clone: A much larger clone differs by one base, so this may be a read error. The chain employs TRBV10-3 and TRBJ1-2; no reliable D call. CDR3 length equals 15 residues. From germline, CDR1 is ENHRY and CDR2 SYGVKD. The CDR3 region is CAINERQPAGYGYTF. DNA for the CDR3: TGTGCCATCAATGAGAGGCAGCCCGCTGGCTATGGCTACACCTTC.

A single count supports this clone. CDR3 sequence reads: CASSRAVLGEQFF. CDR3 bases: TGTGCCAGCAGCCGTGCCGTGCTAGGTGAGCAGTTCTTC. The chain has TRBV28 and TRBJ2-1; D remains unclear. Trimming stripped 6 bases from V and 9 bases from J, with 15 bases between. This CDR3 has 13 residues. Germline loops: CDR1 MDHEN, CDR2 SYDVKM.

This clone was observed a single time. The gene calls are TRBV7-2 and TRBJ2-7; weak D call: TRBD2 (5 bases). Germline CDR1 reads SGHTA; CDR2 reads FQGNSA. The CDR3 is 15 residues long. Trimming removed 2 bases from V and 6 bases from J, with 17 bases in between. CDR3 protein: CASSLSTGVVFEQYF. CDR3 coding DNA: TGTGCCAGCAGCTTATCTACCGGGGTGGTCTTCGAGCAGTACTTC.

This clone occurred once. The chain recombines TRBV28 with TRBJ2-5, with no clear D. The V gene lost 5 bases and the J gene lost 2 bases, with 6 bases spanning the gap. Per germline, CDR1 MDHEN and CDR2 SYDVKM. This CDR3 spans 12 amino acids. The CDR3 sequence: CASSPTQETQYF. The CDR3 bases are TGTGCCAGCAGTCCAACACAAGAGACCCAGTACTTC.

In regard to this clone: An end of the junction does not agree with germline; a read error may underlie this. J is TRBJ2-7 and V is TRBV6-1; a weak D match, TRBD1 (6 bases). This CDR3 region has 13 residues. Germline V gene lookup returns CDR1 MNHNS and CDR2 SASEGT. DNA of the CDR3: TGTGCCAGCACCAAGGGGGAATCCTACGGGCAGTACTTC. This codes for CASTKGESYGQYF.

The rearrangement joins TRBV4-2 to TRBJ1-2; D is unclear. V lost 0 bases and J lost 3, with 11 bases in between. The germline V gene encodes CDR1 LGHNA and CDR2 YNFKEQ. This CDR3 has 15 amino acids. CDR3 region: CASSQDYGRDYGYTF. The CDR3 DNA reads TGTGCCAGCAGCCAAGATTACGGGAGAGACTATGGCTACACCTTC.

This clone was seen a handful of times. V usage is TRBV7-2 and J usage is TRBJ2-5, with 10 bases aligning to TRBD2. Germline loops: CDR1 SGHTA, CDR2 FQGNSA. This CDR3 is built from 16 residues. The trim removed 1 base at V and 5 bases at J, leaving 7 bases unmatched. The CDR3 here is CASSLVSAGGLETQYF. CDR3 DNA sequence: TGTGCCAGCAGCTTAGTCTCAGCGGGAGGGTTGGAGACCCAGTACTTC. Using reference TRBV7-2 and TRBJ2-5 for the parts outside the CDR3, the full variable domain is GAGVSQSPSNKVTEKGKDVELRCDPISGHTALYWYRQSLGQGLEFLIYFQGNSAPDKSGLPSDRFSAERTGGSVSTLTIQRTQQEDSAVYLCASSLVSAGGLETQYFGPGTRLLVL.

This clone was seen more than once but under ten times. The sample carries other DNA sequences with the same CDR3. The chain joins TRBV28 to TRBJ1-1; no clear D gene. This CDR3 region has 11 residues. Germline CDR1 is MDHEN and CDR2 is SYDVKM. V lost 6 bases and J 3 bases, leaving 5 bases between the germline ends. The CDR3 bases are TGTGCCAGCAGCATTGACACTGAAGCTTTCTTT. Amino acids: CASSIDTEAFF.

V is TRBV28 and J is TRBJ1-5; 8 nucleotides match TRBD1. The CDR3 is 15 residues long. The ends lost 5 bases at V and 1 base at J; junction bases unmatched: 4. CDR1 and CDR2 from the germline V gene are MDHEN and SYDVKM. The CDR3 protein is CASSPTGASNQPQHF. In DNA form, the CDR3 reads TGTGCCAGCAGTCCGACAGGGGCGAGCAATCAGCCCCAGCATTTT.

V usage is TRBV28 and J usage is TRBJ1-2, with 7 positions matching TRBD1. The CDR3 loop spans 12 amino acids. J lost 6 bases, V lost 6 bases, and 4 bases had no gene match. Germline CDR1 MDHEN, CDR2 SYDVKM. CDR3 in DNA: TGTGCCAGCAGCGGAAGGGGGCATGGCTACACCTTC. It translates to CASSGRGHGYTF.

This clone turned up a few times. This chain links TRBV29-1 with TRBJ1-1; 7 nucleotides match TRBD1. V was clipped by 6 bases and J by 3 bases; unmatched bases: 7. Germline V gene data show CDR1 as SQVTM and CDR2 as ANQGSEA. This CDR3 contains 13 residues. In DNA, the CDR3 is TGCAGCGTGGAGGGGGCGCTGGACACTGAAGCTTTCTTT. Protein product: CSVEGALDTEAFF.

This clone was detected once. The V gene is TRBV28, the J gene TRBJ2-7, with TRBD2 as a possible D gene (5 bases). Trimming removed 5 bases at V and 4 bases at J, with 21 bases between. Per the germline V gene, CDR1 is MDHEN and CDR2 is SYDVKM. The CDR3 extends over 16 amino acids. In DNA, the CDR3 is TGTGCCAGCAGTCCTGGCGCGGGTCGGGTTTTTTACGAGCAGTACTTC. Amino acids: CASSPGAGRVFYEQYF.

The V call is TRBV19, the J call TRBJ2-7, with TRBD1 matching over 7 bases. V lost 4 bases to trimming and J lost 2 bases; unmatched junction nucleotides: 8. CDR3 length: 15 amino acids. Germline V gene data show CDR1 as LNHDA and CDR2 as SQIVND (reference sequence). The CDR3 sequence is CASSTTPDRPYEQYF. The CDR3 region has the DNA TGTGCCAGTAGTACCACCCCGGACAGGCCCTACGAGCAGTACTTC.

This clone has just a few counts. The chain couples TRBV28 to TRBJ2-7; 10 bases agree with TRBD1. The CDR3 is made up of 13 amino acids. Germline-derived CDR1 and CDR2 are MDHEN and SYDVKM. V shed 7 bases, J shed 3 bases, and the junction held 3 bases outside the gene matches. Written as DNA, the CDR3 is TGTGCCAGCATCGGGACAGGGGTCTACGAGCAGTACTTC. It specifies CASIGTGVYEQYF.

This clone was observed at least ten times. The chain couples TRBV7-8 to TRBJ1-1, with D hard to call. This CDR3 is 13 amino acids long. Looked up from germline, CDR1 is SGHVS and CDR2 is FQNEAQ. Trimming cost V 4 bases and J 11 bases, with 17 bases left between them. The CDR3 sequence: CASSSATRTGAFF. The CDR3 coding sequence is TGTGCCAGCAGCTCGGCTACAAGGACCGGGGCTTTCTTT.